The 15 T cell receptor beta chains listed next were all sequenced from one sample in a study of T cells in Graves' hyperthyroidism and ophthalmopathy. RNA transcripts yielded amplified TCR beta CDR3 regions. When the TCR CDR3 underwent first-round RT-PCR, the HTBI primer set was used. TCRdb used MiXCR to reprocess the multiplex PCR reads, holding one entry per CDR3 protein. The data hold 490,000 or so distinct CDR3 sequences, with less than 25% observed a single time. The sequenced sample was blood. Every receptor here comes from an older woman with Graves' ophthalmopathy.

This clonotype was picked up many times. This sequence joins TRBV11-2 and TRBJ2-1; possible D gene TRBD2, 6 bases. The CDR3 covers 15 residues. Trimming took off 4 bases at V and 5 bases at J, with 15 bases between the two ends. Per germline, CDR1 SGHAT and CDR2 FQNNGV. The CDR3 DNA is TGTGCCAGCAGCTCAACGGGAGTTGGAGACAATGAGCAGTTCTTC. Its translation: CASSSTGVGDNEQFF.

CDR3 DNA: TGTGCCAGCAGGACCATACTAGCGGGATATTCCAAAAACATTCAGTACTTC. Amino acid sequence: CASRTILAGYSKNIQYF. The chain links TRBV6-1 to TRBJ2-4; 10 bases are shared with TRBD2. CDR1 is MNHNS and CDR2 is SASEGT in the germline V gene. Germline trimming cut 6 bases from V and 2 bases from J; bases unmatched to any gene: 10. The CDR3 extends over 17 amino acids.

In its sample, this clonotype was seen a few times. The chain combines TRBV6-1 with TRBJ1-6; D possibly corresponds to TRBD1 (6 bases). The V and J ends lost 10 bases and 9 bases respectively, with 13 bases between them. The CDR3 totals 12 residues. CDR1 MNHNS and CDR2 SASEGT come from the germline V gene. The CDR3 bases are TGTGCCACTGGACAGCTAGGTTCACCCCTCCACTTT. Protein sequence: CATGQLGSPLHF.

This clonotype showed up just a few times. CDR3 coding DNA: TGCAGCGTTGATGAAACCGGACGCCGAAAAGCTTTCTTT. Amino acid sequence: CSVDETGRRKAFF. This rearrangement joins TRBV29-1 to TRBJ1-1; D remains unclear. The CDR3 has 13 residues. V dropped 3 bases and J dropped 9 bases, with 17 bases sitting between them. CDR1 and CDR2 from the germline V gene are SQVTM and ANQGSEA.

There are many counts of this clonotype. The genes are TRBV28 and TRBJ2-1; 9 bases agree with TRBD2. The germline V gene has CDR1 MDHEN and CDR2 SYDVKM. The CDR3 totals 16 residues. The trim removed 10 bases at V and 4 bases at J, leaving 14 bases unmatched. The chain's CDR3 is CATYGASGMSYNEQFF. CDR3 DNA sequence: TGTGCCACCTATGGGGCTAGCGGGATGAGTTACAATGAGCAGTTCTTC.

This clonotype has at least ten counts. The chain uses TRBV28 and TRBJ2-1, with TRBD2 matching over 10 bases. V trimming: 2 bases; J trimming: 7 bases; junction bases outside the gene matches: 14. The CDR3 has 18 residues. Germline lookup yields CDR1 MDHEN and CDR2 SYDVKM. This chain's CDR3 is CASSLLTLAGGLTNEQFF. In nucleotides, the CDR3 is TGTGCCAGCAGTTTACTCACCTTAGCGGGAGGACTGACTAATGAGCAGTTCTTC.

In this sample, this clonotype turned up a few times. The chain combines TRBV3-1 with TRBJ2-1; D possibly corresponds to TRBD1 (5 bases). The germline gives CDR1 LGHDT, CDR2 YNNKEL (reference sequence). The CDR3 length is 17 residues. V shed 1 base and J shed 5 bases, with 18 bases lying between them. CDR3 in DNA: TGTGCCAGCAGCCAAGTAGGGGCGTGGGCGGCAGACAATGAGCAGTTCTTC. It is translated as CASSQVGAWAADNEQFF.

This clonotype has just a few counts. The rearrangement links TRBV6-1 to TRBJ2-7; tentatively, D is TRBD1 or TRBD2 (5 bases each). The CDR3 is 14 residues long. Trimming removed 4 bases at V and 2 bases at J, with 12 bases between. CDR1 is MNHNS and CDR2 is SASEGT in the germline V gene. The CDR3 nucleotides read TGTGCCAGCAGTGGAGCTGGGGGTGCCTACGAGCAGTACTTC. Residues: CASSGAGGAYEQYF.

This clonotype occurred many times. The chain recombines TRBV28 with TRBJ1-4; D possibly corresponds to TRBD1 (5 bases). Germline-derived CDR1 and CDR2 are MDHEN and SYDVKM. Trimming left V 5 bases short and J 8 bases short, with 12 bases between. The CDR3 covers 13 residues. CDR3 nucleotides: TGTGCCAGCAGTCCCCGCCCAGGGGAAAAACTGTTTTTT. Protein sequence: CASSPRPGEKLFF.

V usage is TRBV18 and J usage is TRBJ2-5; D may be TRBD2 (6 bases). V dropped 5 bases and J dropped 7 bases, with 14 bases sitting between them. Germline CDR1 is KGHSH and CDR2 is LQKENI. The CDR3 spans 13 residues. CDR3 sequence (DNA): TGTGCCAGCTCAGAGGGACTCCCAGGGACCCAGTACTTC. It translates to CASSEGLPGTQYF.

This clonotype has a count of ten or more. The chain is built from TRBV11-2 and TRBJ2-7, with D unclear. Germline-derived CDR1 and CDR2 are SGHAT and FQNNGV. CDR3 length: 13 amino acids. With 7 bases removed from V and 3 bases from J, the gap between germline ends came to 13 bases. CDR3 DNA sequence: TGTGCCAGCACCAACCTGGCGGACTACGAGCAGTACTTC. It specifies CASTNLADYEQYF. The complete variable domain, with remaining parts taken from reference TRBV11-2 and TRBJ2-7, reads EAGVAQSPRYKIIEKRQSVAFWCNPISGHATLYWYQQILGQGPKLLIQFQNNGVVDDSQLPKDRFSAERLKGVDSTLKIQPAKLEDSAVYLCASTNLADYEQYFGPGTRLTVT.

The V and J genes are TRBV2 and TRBJ2-7; 8 bases align to TRBD2. The J segment lost 1 base and the V segment lost 5 bases, leaving 7 bases of the junction unmatched. Germline V lookup: CDR1 SNHLY, CDR2 FYNNEI. The CDR3 sequence is 15 residues long. Written as DNA, the CDR3 is TGTGCCAGCAGTCCCTCAGCGGGAGTATCCTACGAGCAGTACTTC. This sequence encodes CASSPSAGVSYEQYF. Together with reference TRBV2 and TRBJ2-7, the CDR3 gives the full variable domain: EPEVTQTPSHQVTQMGQEVILRCVPISNHLYFYWYRQILGQKVEFLVSFYNNEISEKSEIFDDQFSVERPDGSNFTLKIRSTKLEDSAMYFCASSPSAGVSYEQYFGPGTRLTVT.

The chain recombines TRBV13 with TRBJ2-1; the match to TRBD1 covers 9 bases. V was clipped by 4 bases and J by 6 bases; unmatched bases: 13. Germline loops: CDR1 PRHDT, CDR2 FYEKMQ (reference sequence). The CDR3 spans 17 residues. For the CDR3, the DNA is TGTGCCAGCAGCTGGGCCCGTTCCGGGACAGGGCCCAATGAGCAGTTCTTC. Protein: CASSWARSGTGPNEQFF.

The table lists this clonotype with a few counts. V is TRBV6-1 and J is TRBJ2-7; D remains unclear. Germline loops: CDR1 MNHNS, CDR2 SASEGT. Trimming removed 8 bases at V and 7 bases at J, with 15 bases between. The CDR3 totals 12 residues. In DNA, the CDR3 is TGTGCCAGCGGTAAGGGAAGGAATGAGCAGTACTTC. It encodes CASGKGRNEQYF.

V gene TRBV12-5 combines with J gene TRBJ2-3, with D perhaps TRBD1 (5 bases). V lost 4 bases to trimming and J lost 0 bases, with 11 bases between them. This CDR3 is 15 amino acids long. Germline loops: CDR1 LGHNT, CDR2 FRNRAP. Here the CDR3 DNA reads TGTGCTAGTGGTTCCGATACAGGTAGCACAGATACGCAGTATTTT. Translation gives CASGSDTGSTDTQYF. The entire variable domain, with the rest obtained from reference TRBV12-5 and TRBJ2-3, is as follows: DARVTQTPRHKVTEMGQEVTMRCQPILGHNTVFWYRQTMMQGLELLAYFRNRAPLDDSGMPKDRFSAEMPDATLATLKIQPSEPRDSAVYFCASGSDTGSTDTQYFGPGTRLTVL.